The rows below give T cell receptor beta chains drawn from one sample of a study of regulatory T cells in long-lasting Graves disease. In TCRdb, the multiplex PCR reads were re-called with MiXCR into one record per CDR3 protein. The sample contains fewer than 450,000 distinct CDR3 sequences, approximately 15% of which appear only once. These data also formed part of another study, on T cells in Graves' hyperthyroidism and ophthalmopathy.

Sequenced material: peripheral blood mononuclear cells (PBMCs), taken at new diagnosis, from a patient treated with antithyroid drugs. Receptors were obtained from a woman between 40 and 50 years old with Graves disease. Each CDR3 is given with its conserved first and last residue. Fields, in order: D gene, V gene, clone size, J gene, CDR3 protein, CDR3 DNA. The D gene is left open where the match is weak. For some rows the clone size is stated as once, few or many, or as a class when expanded; others skip it.

D: TRBD2
V: TRBV7-2
size: few
J: TRBJ2-3
CDR3: CASSLVRLAGLTDTQYF
DNA: TGTGCCAGCAGCTTAGTAAGGCTAGCGGGCCTCACAGATACGCAGTATTTT

D: TRBD1
V: TRBV11-2
size: many
J: TRBJ2-7
CDR3: CASSHPQGFVYEQYF
DNA: TGTGCCAGCAGCCACCCACAGGGGTTTGTCTACGAGCAGTACTTC

D: NA
V: TRBV7-6
size: few
J: TRBJ2-2
CDR3: CASSLALRRVDGELFF
DNA: TGTGCCAGCAGCTTAGCGCTGCGGAGGGTAGACGGGGAGCTGTTTTTT

D: TRBD1
V: TRBV30
size: NA
J: TRBJ2-7
CDR3: CAWGRGIYEQYF
DNA: TGTGCCTGGGGCAGGGGGATTTACGAGCAGTACTTC

D: TRBD2
V: TRBV10-2
size: few
J: TRBJ2-2
CDR3: CASSESGGSGAGELFF
DNA: TGCGCCAGCAGTGAGTCGGGCGGGAGTGGGGCCGGGGAGCTGTTTTTT

D: NA
V: TRBV7-2
size: many
J: TRBJ2-3
CDR3: CASSLRERLTSTDTQYF
DNA: TGTGCCAGCAGCTTAAGAGAGCGGCTGACTAGCACAGATACGCAGTATTTT

D: TRBD1
V: TRBV15
size: many
J: TRBJ1-4
CDR3: CATSRDRGLIEKLFF
DNA: TGTGCCACCAGCAGAGACAGGGGGCTGATTGAAAAACTGTTTTTT

D: NA
V: TRBV4-1
size: once
J: TRBJ2-7
CDR3: CASSRTLDEYYEQYF
DNA: TGCGCCAGCAGCCGCACCCTGGACGAATACTACGAGCAGTACTTC

D: NA
V: TRBV11-2
size: NA
J: TRBJ2-1
CDR3: CASSFFRGTYNEQFF
DNA: TGTGCCAGCAGCTTCTTTCGGGGCACATACAATGAGCAGTTCTTC

D: NA
V: TRBV9
size: few
J: TRBJ2-7
CDR3: CASSPSVRAYEQYF
DNA: TGTGCCAGCAGCCCATCTGTGCGGGCCTACGAGCAGTACTTC

D: NA
V: TRBV19
size: few
J: TRBJ1-5
CDR3: CASSNLLDQPQHF
DNA: TGTGCCAGTAGTAACCTCCTGGATCAGCCCCAGCATTTT

D: TRBD2
V: TRBV5-1
size: many
J: TRBJ2-1
CDR3: CASSYETSGYNEQFF
DNA: TGCGCCAGCAGTTACGAAACTAGCGGTTACAATGAGCAGTTCTTC

D: NA
V: TRBV14
size: NA
J: TRBJ2-6
CDR3: CASSQQLGANVLTF
DNA: TGTGCCAGCAGCCAACAACTCGGGGCCAACGTCCTGACTTTC

D: NA
V: TRBV28
size: NA
J: TRBJ1-5
CDR3: CASTLRTGVNQPQHF
DNA: TGTGCCAGCACCCTAAGGACTGGGGTCAATCAGCCCCAGCATTTT

D: NA
V: TRBV2
size: many
J: TRBJ2-5
CDR3: CASSAGIEETQYF
DNA: TGTGCCAGCAGTGCGGGAATAGAAGAGACCCAGTACTTC